This TCR beta chain originates from a study of resident and recirculating memory T cells in vitiligo (dated 2018 in TCRdb). Context from the whole study: For TCR beta sequencing, epidermis was obtained by shave biopsy from two lesional and two nonlesional sites, and PBMCs were also collected, from each of a few stable vitiligo patients. Right before genomic DNA was extracted using the Qiagen DNeasy Blood & Tissue Kit, the samples were homogenized with no cell sorting step. The human TCR beta sequencing was designed to test whether specific clones found in lesional vitiligo skin differed from the clones found in nonlesional skin and in blood.

What the study reported, not specific to this receptor: No unique dominant TCR clone was detected, and clonality varied among vitiligo lesions. Because TCR sequences were not shared across biopsy sites or across patients, the findings suggest that different lesions are infiltrated by different T cell clones, a pattern described as private specificity. Mechanistic studies in the future are needed to assess how much the detected T cell clones and the human Trm pools versus Tcm pools each contribute. Even within a single patient, overlap and correlation analysis found no significant repertoire overlap between any biopsies apart from each lesion compared with itself.

In the case of this clone: Its binding antigen is unknown. Base quality data are lacking; no much larger clone is found one base away.

From the cysteine up to the phenylalanine, the CDR3 has a length of 16 residues. Kept here is only the CDR3 DNA, which spans 48 bases and is read in frame from base 1. Taken from the germline V gene, the CDR1 and CDR2 loops are MDHEN and SYDVKM. Relative to germline, V is missing 6 bases and J is missing 0 bases, with 4 bases of the junction outside any gene match. Vitiligo counted as stable when lesions had not changed during the previous 6 months. Stable patients also had to lack confetti depigmentation, a clinical sign of active vitiligo. Any patient who had received treatment in the previous three months was excluded. Ficoll density gradient centrifugation was used to isolate PBMCs from heparinized blood, after which the PBMCs were flash-frozen. The immunoSEQ hsTCRB kit was used to amplify TCR beta chains from genomic DNA. Sequencing of TCR beta libraries was performed on an Illumina MiSeq instrument by the immunoSEQ service. The study's own analysis went as follows. Analysis of the repertoire data was performed with the immunoSEQ Analyzer. TCRdb's version of the immuneACCESS table is confined to in-frame rearrangements and falls short of the full clone set. An unresolved V gene accounts for under half of the shortfall where checked; the remainder is of unknown origin. V and J calls and clone size are copied from that table; D and trimming were computed from the DNA. The sample records tens of thousands of clones, approximately 90% of which are singletons. The ten largest make up more than 4.5% of the sample.

Material for sequencing was blood. Recombination linked TRBV28 to TRBJ2-6, and 8 bases in between align with TRBD2. The TCR was taken from a male donor with vitiligo. The CDR3 region reads CASSRGGLSGANVLTF. At the DNA level, the sequence is TGTGCCAGCAGCCGCGGGGGGCTCTCTGGGGCCAACGTCCTGACTTTC.